One and the same sample provided the 26 T cell receptor beta chains below, sequenced in a study of cytomegalovirus exposure and HLA in healthy donors. PCR used 60 Vbeta primers and 13 Jbeta primers. Sequenced by immunoSEQ multiplex PCR; TCRdb stores in-frame clones only, minus some. There are roughly 240,000 clones in the sample; about four fifths occur only once, and 5% to 6% lies in the top ten. What was sequenced was PBMCs. The receptors originated from a woman aged 40 to 55 in good health and CMV-seropositive.

The chain carries TRBV19 and TRBJ2-7; TRBD1 matches 7 bases. Germline CDR1 and CDR2: LNHDA and SQIVND (reference sequence). V shed 6 bases and J 5 bases; nucleotides not matched to a gene: 7. CDR3 length: 13 residues. The CDR3 nucleotides read TGTGCCAGTAGACCGACAGGGAGAGACGAGCAGTACTTC. It is translated as CASRPTGRDEQYF.

This chain connects TRBV5-1 to TRBJ1-3; D unresolved. This CDR3 has 17 residues. Germline CDR1 and CDR2: SGHRS and YFSETQ. V was pared by 0 bases and J by 1 base, with 14 bases between. CDR3 sequence: CASSLEGGGMSGNTIYF. The CDR3 DNA follows: TGCGCCAGCAGCTTGGAGGGCGGCGGGATGTCTGGAAACACCATATATTTT.

The gene calls are TRBV7-9 and TRBJ2-7, with TRBD1 matching over 11 bases. V lost 3 bases, J lost 4 bases, and 17 bases stayed unmatched. CDR3 length: 19 residues. CDR1 and CDR2 (germline): SEHNR, FQNEAQ (reference sequence). CDR3 coding DNA: TGTGCCAGCAGCTTTCTCCGCAGGACAGGGGGCCAAGCGAGGTACGAGCAGTACTTC. It translates to CASSFLRRTGGQARYEQYF.

This sequence joins TRBV5-3 and TRBJ1-1; 7 positions match TRBD1. TRBV5-3 is given ORF status, its function remaining uncertain. The CDR3 consists of 12 residues. J gave up 5 bases and V 7 bases, and 5 bases lay outside the gene matches. CDR3 nucleotides: TGTGCCAGACTCTACAGGGGAACTGAAGCTTTCTTT. It specifies CARLYRGTEAFF.

V is TRBV5-1 and J is TRBJ1-3; no clear D gene. V lost 0 bases to trimming and J lost 8 bases, with 12 bases between them. There are 14 residues in the CDR3. Germline V lookup: CDR1 SGHRS, CDR2 YFSETQ. In DNA form, the CDR3 reads TGCGCCAGCAGCTTGGCCCCGGGGAGTGACACCATATATTTT. It encodes CASSLAPGSDTIYF.

This rearrangement joins TRBV30 to TRBJ2-3, with D hard to call. The length of the CDR3 is 13 residues. The germline gives CDR1 GTSNPN, CDR2 SVGIG (reference sequence). V gave up 2 bases and J gave up 8 bases, with 14 bases separating them. Here the CDR3 DNA reads TGTGCCTGGAGTCCCATCGTCCGAGGTACGCAGTATTTT. Its protein is CAWSPIVRGTQYF.

The CDR3 is CASSVDGSGSSTDTQYF. The DNA for the CDR3 is TGTGCCAGCAGCGTAGACGGTAGCGGAAGTAGCACAGATACGCAGTATTTT. The rearrangement links TRBV9 to TRBJ2-3; possible D gene TRBD2, 6 bases. Trimming cost V 0 bases and J 0 bases, with 14 bases left between them. In germline, CDR1 is SGDLS, CDR2 YYNGEE. The CDR3 is 17 amino acids.

The rearrangement uses TRBV27 and TRBJ2-7, with 7 bases aligning to TRBD2. V lost 6 bases to trimming and J lost 1 base; unmatched junction nucleotides: 6. Germline V gene data show CDR1 as MNHEY and CDR2 as SMNVEV (reference sequence). This CDR3 comprises 14 residues. CDR3 in amino acids: CASSRTSVSYEQYF. DNA of the CDR3: TGTGCCAGCAGCCGAACTAGCGTTTCCTACGAGCAGTACTTC.

This sequence joins TRBV7-2 and TRBJ2-1; the match to TRBD2 covers 12 bases. The CDR3 sequence is 15 residues long. The germline V gene encodes CDR1 SGHTA and CDR2 FQGNSA. The trim removed 5 bases at V and 8 bases at J, leaving 7 bases unmatched. CDR3 bases: TGTGCCAGCAGCCCGACTAGCGGGAGTATCCATGAGCAGTTCTTC. Protein sequence: CASSPTSGSIHEQFF.

The rearrangement joins TRBV5-1 to TRBJ1-1; possible D gene TRBD1, 6 bases. The CDR3 is 16 residues long. V lost 3 bases to trimming and J lost 1 base, with 16 bases between them. CDR1 and CDR2 from the germline V gene are SGHRS and YFSETQ. The CDR3 protein is CASSSRSGTPNTEAFF. Written as DNA, the CDR3 is TGCGCCAGCAGCTCCCGTTCCGGGACACCGAACACTGAAGCTTTCTTT.

This chain links TRBV7-2 with TRBJ1-4; D ambiguous. CDR1 is SGHTA and CDR2 is FQGNSA in the germline V gene. The CDR3 covers 15 residues. V shed 3 bases and J shed 3 bases, with 11 bases lying between them. CDR3 DNA: TGTGCCAGCAGCTTGCGCGGCCTGGCTAATGAAAAACTGTTTTTT. It encodes CASSLRGLANEKLFF.

This sequence joins TRBV4-2 and TRBJ1-6, with D tentatively TRBD1 (5 bases). The CDR3 sequence is 16 residues long. Germline CDR1 and CDR2: LGHNA and YNFKEQ. V dropped 1 base and J dropped 8 bases, with 15 bases sitting between them. This chain's CDR3 is CASSQAGVRGDSPLHF. The CDR3 coding sequence is TGTGCCAGCAGCCAAGCCGGTGTGCGGGGCGATTCACCCCTCCACTTT.

The rearrangement joins TRBV9 to TRBJ2-7, with D possibly TRBD1 on 6 matching bases. The germline gives CDR1 SGDLS, CDR2 YYNGEE. The CDR3 runs 14 residues. With 0 bases removed from V and 3 bases from J, the gap between germline ends came to 10 bases. The CDR3 region is CASSVEAGVYEQYF. CDR3 DNA: TGTGCCAGCAGCGTAGAGGCAGGGGTCTACGAGCAGTACTTC.

The rearrangement uses TRBV7-3 and TRBJ2-2; 8 nucleotides agree with TRBD2. V shed 2 bases and J 2 bases; nucleotides not matched to a gene: 4. The CDR3 length is 16 residues. The V gene's germline CDR1 is SGHTA and CDR2 FQGTGA. The CDR3 DNA sequence: TGTGCCAGCAGCTTACAGGGACTAGGAAACACCGGGGAGCTGTTTTTT. It encodes CASSLQGLGNTGELFF.

In the case of this clone: At one boundary the junction diverges from the germline segment, which might be a read error. This chain joins TRBV6-6 and TRBJ1-3; D unclear. The CDR3 is made up of 15 amino acids. Germline CDR1 is MNHNY and CDR2 is SVGAGI (reference sequence). CDR3 DNA sequence: TGTGCCGGCAGTTCCCAGGTGCGCTCTGGAAACACCATATATTTT. Its protein is CAGSSQVRSGNTIYF.

This chain uses TRBV5-1 with TRBJ2-3; D unresolved. CDR1 and CDR2 (germline): SGHRS, YFSETQ. The CDR3 is 12 amino acids. Trimming pared 4 bases from V and 3 bases from J, leaving 6 bases between. The CDR3 sequence is CASSESTDTQYF. DNA for the CDR3: TGCGCCAGCAGCGAGAGTACAGATACGCAGTATTTT.

The chain is built from TRBV9 and TRBJ2-2; no definite D call. CDR1 and CDR2 from the germline V gene are SGDLS and YYNGEE. V lost 3 bases and J 3 bases, leaving 12 bases between the germline ends. This CDR3 comprises 15 residues. The chain's CDR3 is CASSAQALDTGELFF. The CDR3, as DNA: TGTGCCAGCAGCGCTCAGGCGTTAGACACCGGGGAGCTGTTTTTT.

The V gene is TRBV7-9, the J gene TRBJ1-2; 9 positions agree with TRBD1. The length of the CDR3 is 11 residues. Germline V CDR1 and CDR2: SEHNR, FQNEAQ (reference sequence). CDR3 loop: CSAQGANGYTF. CDR3 DNA sequence: TGTTCCGCACAGGGGGCCAACGGCTACACCTTC.

The rearrangement joins TRBV5-6 to TRBJ1-5; 8 bases agree with TRBD1. Unmatched junction bases numbered 5, after V lost 3 bases and J lost 0 bases. CDR1 is SGHDT and CDR2 is YYEEEE in the germline V gene. The CDR3 is 16 amino acids. The DNA of the CDR3 is TGTGCCAGCAGCTCCGGGACAGGCTATAGCAATCAGCCCCAGCATTTT. Translation: CASSSGTGYSNQPQHF. The entire variable domain, with the rest obtained from reference TRBV5-6 and TRBJ1-5, is as follows: DAGVTQSPTHLIKTRGQQVTLRCSPKSGHDTVSWYQQALGQGPQFIFQYYEEEERQRGNFPDRFSGHQFPNYSSELNVNALLLGDSALYLCASSSGTGYSNQPQHFGDGTRLSIL.

The J gene is TRBJ2-7, the V gene TRBV5-4; 7 nucleotides align to TRBD2. The CDR3 has 13 amino acids. The V gene end was trimmed by 3 bases and the J gene end by 6 bases; junction bases not matched to a gene: 6. Germline V gene data show CDR1 as SGHNT and CDR2 as YYREEE (reference sequence). DNA of the CDR3: TGTGCCAGCAGCTATGGGGACTACCGCGAGCAGTACTTC. Translating gives CASSYGDYREQYF.

This clone was detected a few times. The J gene is TRBJ1-2, the V gene TRBV4-2, with 8 bases fitting TRBD1. The V and J ends lost 4 bases and 3 bases, in that order; junction bases with no gene match: 7. CDR3 size: 15 residues. Germline CDR1 LGHNA, CDR2 YNFKEQ. CDR3 sequence reads: CASSPRRGQDYGYTF. The CDR3 nucleotides read TGTGCCAGCAGCCCACGCAGGGGGCAGGACTATGGCTACACCTTC.

CDR3 loop: CASSLDPPTAHYGYTF. CDR3 DNA sequence: TGTGCCAGCAGCTTAGACCCTCCAACAGCTCACTATGGCTACACCTTC. This rearrangement joins TRBV5-5 to TRBJ1-2; D gene unclear. Between the trimmed V and J ends, which lost 2 bases and 3 bases, there was a span of 17 bases. The germline gives CDR1 SGHKS, CDR2 YYEKEE (reference sequence). This CDR3 has 16 residues.

The chain recombines TRBV5-1 with TRBJ2-2; possible D gene TRBD1, 6 bases. The CDR3 totals 16 residues. V was trimmed by 4 bases and J by 2 bases, leaving 15 bases between them. From germline, CDR1 is SGHRS and CDR2 YFSETQ. The CDR3 sequence: CASSLPLDRNTGELFF. CDR3 coding DNA: TGCGCCAGCAGCCTACCTCTGGACAGAAACACCGGGGAGCTGTTTTTT.

The table lists this clone with a count of one. The rearrangement uses TRBV19 and TRBJ2-7, with D maybe TRBD2 (6 bases). The germline V gene has CDR1 LNHDA and CDR2 SQIVND (reference sequence). The CDR3 totals 12 residues. With 8 bases removed from V and 7 bases from J, the gap between germline ends came to 15 bases. The CDR3 DNA follows: TGTGCCAGTCGGGGGACTTCTATTGAGCAGTACTTC. This translates into CASRGTSIEQYF. The full variable domain, with the rest looked up from reference TRBV19 and TRBJ2-7, is DGGITQSPKYLFRKEGQNVTLSCEQNLNHDAMYWYRQDPGQGLRLIYYSQIVNDFQKGDIAEGYSVSREKKESFPLTVTSAQKNPTAFYLCASRGTSIEQYFGPGTRLTVT.

This clone was recorded a few times. The chain couples TRBV4-3 to TRBJ1-2; unclear D gene. Germline V gene lookup returns CDR1 LGHNA and CDR2 YSLEER. The V end lost 0 bases, the J end lost 2 bases, and 13 bases lay between the germline ends. The CDR3 spans 16 residues. This CDR3 reads CASSQEVRGFNYGYTF. CDR3 in DNA: TGCGCCAGCAGCCAAGAAGTAAGAGGGTTCAACTATGGCTACACCTTC.

This clone occurred once. The chain is built from TRBV11-2 and TRBJ1-1, with 7 bases matching TRBD1. There are 15 residues in the CDR3. Germline CDR1 reads SGHAT; CDR2 reads FQNNGV. Trimming at V came to 5 bases and at J to 4 bases, leaving 10 bases not matched to a gene. CDR3 nucleotide sequence: TGTGCCAGCAGCAAGACAGGGATAGATAGCACTGAAGCTTTCTTT. Its translation: CASSKTGIDSTEAFF.